This T cell receptor (beta chain) originates from a study of T-cell reconstitution after alpha-beta-depleted transplantation in children. Study outcomes and limitations: T-cell counts and diversity were attributed mostly to newly produced T cells one year after transplant. Elevated TCRbeta diversity at day 60 was traced, in some patients, to surviving recipient T cells and thymic progenitors.

The CDR3 contains 16 residues. Germline V gene lookup returns CDR1 SGHTA and CDR2 FQGTGA. The trim removed 3 bases at V and 3 bases at J, leaving 7 bases unmatched. Unique molecular identifiers tagged the TCRbeta library. MiXCR, run by TCRdb on the PCR reads, gives a single entry per CDR3 protein. The table has hundreds of thousands of distinct CDR3 sequences, approximately 8.4% seen once; the top ten hold roughly a third. In this sample, this clonotype turned up many times. The antigen remains undetermined. The chain recombines TRBV7-3 with TRBJ2-1; TRBD2 matches at 8 bases. The input for sequencing was PBMCs, mostly from graft donor cells, taken 360 days after TCRalphabeta/CD19-depleted stem cell transplant. The sequence was collected from a male patient aged 2-10 years who had a stem cell transplant for acute myeloid leukemia, so the T cells may come from the graft donor. CDR3 residues: CASSLGSGEVYNEQFF. The CDR3, as DNA: TGTGCCAGCAGCTTGGGTAGCGGGGAGGTCTACAATGAGCAGTTCTTC.